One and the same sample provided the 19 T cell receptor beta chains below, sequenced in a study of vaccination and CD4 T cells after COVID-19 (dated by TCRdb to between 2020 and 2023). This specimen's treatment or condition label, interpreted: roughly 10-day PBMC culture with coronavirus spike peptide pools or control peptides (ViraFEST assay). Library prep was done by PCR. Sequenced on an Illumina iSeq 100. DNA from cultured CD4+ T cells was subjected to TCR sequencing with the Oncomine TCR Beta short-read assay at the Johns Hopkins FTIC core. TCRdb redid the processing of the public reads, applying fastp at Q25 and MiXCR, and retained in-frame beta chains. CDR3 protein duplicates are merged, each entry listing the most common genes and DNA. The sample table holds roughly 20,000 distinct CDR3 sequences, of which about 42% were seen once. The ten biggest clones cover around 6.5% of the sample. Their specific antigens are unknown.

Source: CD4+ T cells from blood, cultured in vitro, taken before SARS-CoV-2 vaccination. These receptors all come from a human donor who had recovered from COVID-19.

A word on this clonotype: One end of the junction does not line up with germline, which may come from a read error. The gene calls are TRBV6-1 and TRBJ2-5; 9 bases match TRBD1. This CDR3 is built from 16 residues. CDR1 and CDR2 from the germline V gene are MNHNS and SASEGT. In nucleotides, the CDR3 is TGCGCCAGCAGGGGGGTAGGGACAGGGCGTCGGGAGACCCAGTACTTC. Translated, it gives CASRGVGTGRRETQYF.

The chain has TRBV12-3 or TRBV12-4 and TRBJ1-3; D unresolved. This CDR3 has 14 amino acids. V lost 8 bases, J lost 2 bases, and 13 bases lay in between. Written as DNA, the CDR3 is TGTGCCAGCCGGGTGGACTTAACTGGAAACACCATATATTTT. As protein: CASRVDLTGNTIYF.

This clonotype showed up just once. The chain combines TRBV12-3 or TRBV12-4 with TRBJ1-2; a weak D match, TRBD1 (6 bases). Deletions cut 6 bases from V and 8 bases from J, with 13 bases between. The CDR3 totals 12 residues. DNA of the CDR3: TGTGCCAGCAGCCCCGGTGACAGGGGCTACACCTTC. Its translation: CASSPGDRGYTF.

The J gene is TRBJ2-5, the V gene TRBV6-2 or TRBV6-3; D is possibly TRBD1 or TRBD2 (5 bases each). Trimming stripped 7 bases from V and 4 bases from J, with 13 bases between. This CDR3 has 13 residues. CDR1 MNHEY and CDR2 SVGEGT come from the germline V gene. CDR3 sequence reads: CASTWQGRETQYF. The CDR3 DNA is TGTGCCAGCACCTGGCAGGGACGAGAGACCCAGTACTTC.

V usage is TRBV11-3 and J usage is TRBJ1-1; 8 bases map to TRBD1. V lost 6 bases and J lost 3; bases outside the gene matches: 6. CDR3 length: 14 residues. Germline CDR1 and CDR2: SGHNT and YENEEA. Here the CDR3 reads CASRPSGGYTEAFF. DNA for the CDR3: TGTGCCAGCAGACCCTCAGGGGGCTACACTGAAGCTTTCTTT.

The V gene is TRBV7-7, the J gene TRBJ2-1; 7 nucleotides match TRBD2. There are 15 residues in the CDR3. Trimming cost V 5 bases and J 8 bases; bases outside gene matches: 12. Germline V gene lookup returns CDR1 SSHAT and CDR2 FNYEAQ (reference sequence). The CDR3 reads CASSPGHGGKDEQFF. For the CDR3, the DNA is TGTGCCAGCAGCCCTGGCCACGGGGGGAAGGATGAGCAGTTCTTC. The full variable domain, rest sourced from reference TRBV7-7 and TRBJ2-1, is GAGVSQSPRYKVTKRGQDVTLRCDPISSHATLYWYQQALGQGPEFLTYFNYEAQPDKSGLPSDRFSAERPEGSISTLTIQRTEQRDSAMYRCASSPGHGGKDEQFFGPGTRLTVL.

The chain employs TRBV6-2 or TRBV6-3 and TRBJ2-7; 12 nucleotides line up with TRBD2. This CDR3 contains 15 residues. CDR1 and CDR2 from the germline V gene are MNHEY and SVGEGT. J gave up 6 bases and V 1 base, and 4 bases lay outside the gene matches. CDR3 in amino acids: CASSYLLAGGGEQYF. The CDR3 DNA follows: TGTGCCAGCAGTTACTTACTAGCGGGAGGTGGCGAGCAGTACTTC.

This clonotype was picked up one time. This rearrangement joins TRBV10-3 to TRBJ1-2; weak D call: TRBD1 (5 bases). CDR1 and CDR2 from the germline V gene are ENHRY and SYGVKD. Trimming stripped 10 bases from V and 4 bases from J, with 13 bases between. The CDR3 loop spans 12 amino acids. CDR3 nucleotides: TGTGCCAACCCTCACAGGCGCTATGGCTACACCTTC. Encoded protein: CANPHRRYGYTF.

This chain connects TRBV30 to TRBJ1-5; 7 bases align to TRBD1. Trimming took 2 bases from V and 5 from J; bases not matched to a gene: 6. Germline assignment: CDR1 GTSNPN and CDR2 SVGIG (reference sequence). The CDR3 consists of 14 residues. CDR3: CAWSPPQGDQPQHF. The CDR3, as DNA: TGTGCCTGGAGTCCACCGCAGGGGGATCAGCCCCAGCATTTT.

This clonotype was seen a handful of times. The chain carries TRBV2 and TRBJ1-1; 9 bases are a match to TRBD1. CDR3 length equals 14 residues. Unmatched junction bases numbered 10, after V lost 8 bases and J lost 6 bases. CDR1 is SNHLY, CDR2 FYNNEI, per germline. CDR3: CASRQGRTGAEAFF. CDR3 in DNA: TGTGCCAGCCGCCAAGGGAGGACAGGGGCTGAAGCTTTCTTT.

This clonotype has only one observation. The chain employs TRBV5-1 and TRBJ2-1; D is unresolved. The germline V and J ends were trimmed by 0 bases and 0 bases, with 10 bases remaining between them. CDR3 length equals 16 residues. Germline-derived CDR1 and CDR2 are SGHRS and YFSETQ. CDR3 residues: CASSLAAGGSYNEQFF. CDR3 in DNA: TGCGCCAGCAGCTTGGCCGCCGGCGGCTCCTACAATGAGCAGTTCTTC.

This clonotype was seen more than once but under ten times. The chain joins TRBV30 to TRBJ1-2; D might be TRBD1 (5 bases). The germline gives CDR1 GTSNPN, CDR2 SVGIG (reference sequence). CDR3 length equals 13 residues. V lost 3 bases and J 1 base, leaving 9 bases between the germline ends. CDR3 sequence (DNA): TGTGCCTGGAGGGGACTTGATAACTATGGCTACACCTTC. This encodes CAWRGLDNYGYTF.

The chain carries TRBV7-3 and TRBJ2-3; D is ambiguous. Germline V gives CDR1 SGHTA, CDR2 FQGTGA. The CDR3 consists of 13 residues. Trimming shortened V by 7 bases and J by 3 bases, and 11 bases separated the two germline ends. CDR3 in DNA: TGTGCCAGCACCCAACCTGGGACAGATACGCAGTATTTT. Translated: CASTQPGTDTQYF.

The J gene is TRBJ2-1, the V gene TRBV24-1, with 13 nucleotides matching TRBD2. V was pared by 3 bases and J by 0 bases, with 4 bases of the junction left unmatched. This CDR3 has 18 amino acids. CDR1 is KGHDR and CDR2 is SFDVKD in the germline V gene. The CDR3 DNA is TGTGCCACCAGTGATACGGGACTAGCGGGGCCCTCCTACAATGAGCAGTTCTTC. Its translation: CATSDTGLAGPSYNEQFF.

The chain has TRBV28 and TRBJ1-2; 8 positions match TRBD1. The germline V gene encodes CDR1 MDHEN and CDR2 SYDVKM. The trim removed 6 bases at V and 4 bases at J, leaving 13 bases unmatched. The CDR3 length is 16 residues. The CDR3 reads CASRHQTTGGGYGYTF. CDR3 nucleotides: TGTGCCAGCAGGCACCAAACTACAGGGGGGGGCTATGGCTACACCTTC.

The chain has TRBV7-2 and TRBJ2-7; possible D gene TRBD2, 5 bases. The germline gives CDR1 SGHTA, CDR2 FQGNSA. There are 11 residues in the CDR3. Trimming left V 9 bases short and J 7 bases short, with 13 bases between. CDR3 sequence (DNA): TGTGCCAGTACGGGATTGGATGAGCAGTACTTC. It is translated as CASTGLDEQYF.

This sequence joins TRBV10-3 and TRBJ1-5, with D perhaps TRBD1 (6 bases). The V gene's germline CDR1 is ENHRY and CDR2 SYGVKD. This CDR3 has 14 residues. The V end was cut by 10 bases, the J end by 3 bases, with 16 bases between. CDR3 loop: CANGGQGPNQPQHF. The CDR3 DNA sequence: TGTGCCAATGGAGGTCAGGGGCCCAATCAGCCCCAGCATTTT.

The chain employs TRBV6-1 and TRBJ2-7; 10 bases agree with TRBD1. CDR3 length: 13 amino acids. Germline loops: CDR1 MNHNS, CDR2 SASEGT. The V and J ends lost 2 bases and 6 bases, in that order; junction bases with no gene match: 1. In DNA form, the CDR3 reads TGTGCCAGCAGTGAACGGGACAGGGGCGAGCAGTACTTC. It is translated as CASSERDRGEQYF.

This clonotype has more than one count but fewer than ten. The CDR3 is CASSYYKNTEAFF. DNA of the CDR3: TGTGCCAGCAGTTACTACAAAAACACTGAAGCTTTCTTT. The chain combines TRBV6-5 with TRBJ1-1; D not resolved. This CDR3 comprises 13 residues. The V end lost 1 base, the J end lost 2 bases, and 5 bases lay between the germline ends. CDR1 and CDR2 (germline): MNHEY, SVGAGI.